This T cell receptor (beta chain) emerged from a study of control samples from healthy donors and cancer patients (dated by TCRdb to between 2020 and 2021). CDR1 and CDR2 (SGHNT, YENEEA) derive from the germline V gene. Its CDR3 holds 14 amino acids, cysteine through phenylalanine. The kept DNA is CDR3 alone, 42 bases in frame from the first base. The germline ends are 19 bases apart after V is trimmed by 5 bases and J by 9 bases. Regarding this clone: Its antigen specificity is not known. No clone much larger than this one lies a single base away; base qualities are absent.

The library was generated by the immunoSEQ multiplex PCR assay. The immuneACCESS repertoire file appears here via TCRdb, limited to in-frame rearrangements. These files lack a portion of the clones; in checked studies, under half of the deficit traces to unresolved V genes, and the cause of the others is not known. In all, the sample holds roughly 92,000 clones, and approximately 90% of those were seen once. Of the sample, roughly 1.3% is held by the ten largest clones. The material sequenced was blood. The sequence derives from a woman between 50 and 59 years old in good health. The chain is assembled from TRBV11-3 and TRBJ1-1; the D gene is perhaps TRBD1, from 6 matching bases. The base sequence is TGTGCCAGCAGCCCCACCGGGACACCTTTTAAAGCTTTCTTT. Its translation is CASSPTGTPFKAFF.